The entry below gives a single T cell receptor beta chain sequence along with its context. The antigen it binds to is not known. Base qualities are not recorded, but no much larger clone differs from it by a single base. Counted from cysteine to phenylalanine, this CDR3 has 20 amino acids. The retained sequence is limited to the CDR3, 60 bases, with the frame set at the first base. V is trimmed back by 5 bases and J by 4 bases, and the junction contains 20 bases that no gene match accounts for. The germline V gene (reference sequence) sets CDR1 to SGHAT and CDR2 to FQDESV. RNA was extracted using the RNeasy kit, and roughly 0.5 to 1 microgram was reverse transcribed with random hexamers. The immunoSEQ multiplex PCR assay, covering 54 Vbeta and 13 Jbeta segments, was used to amplify TCR beta CDR3 regions. PCR amplification bias was corrected using a synthetic template baseline for primer optimization and computational correction. Concerning the study's data processing: Reads were assigned to V, D and J genes according to IMGT and analyzed in immunoSEQ Analyzer, with only productive sequences retained. Clonality was computed as one minus Shannon entropy normalized by log2 of the number of productive unique sequences. For each patient and control, public and private clones were evaluated among the 100 most prevalent clones. Clones were defined as Susac-specific when absent from the healthy and MS cohorts, from about 1,100 published viral clones and from other ImmuneACCESS disease sequences. TCRdb reprocessed the public reads (quality trimming at Q25 with fastp, clone calling with MiXCR) and kept in-frame beta chains. CDR3 protein duplicates are merged, each entry listing the most common genes and DNA. Here the V and J calls rest on TCRdb's processing, not on the authors' analysis. The sample table lists roughly 150,000 distinct CDR3 sequences, nearly 97% of them with a count of one. Jointly, the top ten make up approximately 0.08% of the sample.

Peripheral blood CD8+ and CD4+ T cells from healthy donors, Susac syndrome patients and multiple sclerosis patients were profiled by high-throughput TCR beta sequencing. Susac syndrome patients met recently defined diagnostic criteria for definite or probable disease. Bulk CD8+ and CD4+ T cells were purified by magnetic negative isolation, whereas CD8+ TEMRA cells were enriched by FACS. Blood was collected in EDTA tubes and processed within 24 hours, with PBMCs isolated through density gradient centrifugation. PBMCs destined for TCR sequencing were cryopreserved in liquid nitrogen and later thawed in a 37 °C water bath. A purity of at least 90% was achieved for sorted or isolated CD4+, CD8+ and CD8+ TEMRA cells. The data stem from a study of CD8 T cells in Susac syndrome (dated by TCRdb to between 2019 and 2020). Context from the whole study: Of the Susac syndrome patients who were sequenced, six had clinically active disease and eight or nine were in clinical remission. Susac syndrome patients were therapy-naive, on corticosteroids (some also receiving IVIg), or on IVIg alone at blood withdrawal. Repertoire sequencing was used to test whether CD8+ T cell activation and differentiation in Susac syndrome was antigen driven.

Study-wide findings and limitations: The CD4+ T cell repertoire of patients with Susac syndrome showed no detectable clonal expansion. The TCR sequencing and HLA analysis was acknowledged to have included a relatively small number of individuals.

Sequencing was done on a sample of CD4+ T cells from PBMCs. The receptor was derived from a human donor with Susac syndrome. The sequence is built from TRBV11-1 and TRBJ2-5, with 12 bases aligning to TRBD2. The CDR3 corresponds to CASSPLLRTSGMGASETQYF. The DNA sequence follows: TGTGCCAGCAGCCCACTCCTCCGGACTAGCGGGATGGGCGCCTCAGAGACCCAGTACTTC. With all but the CDR3 taken from the reference TRBV11-1 and TRBJ2-5 genes, the full variable domain is: EAEVAQSPRYKITEKSQAVAFWCDPISGHATLYWYRQILGQGPELLVQFQDESVVDDSQLPKDRFSAERLKGVDSTLKIQPAELGDSAMYLCASSPLLRTSGMGASETQYFGPGTRLLVL.